These T cell receptor beta chains were read from a single sample in a study of T cell changes during pregnancy in multiple sclerosis. TCRdb's table, derived via immunoSEQ multiplex PCR, lists solely in-frame clones and lacks some. The sample includes about 43,000 clones, more than 75% of them seen just once. Input material: PBMCs (not recorded whether the cells were cultured). These receptors all stem from a female donor with multiple sclerosis, enrolled in a pregnancy study. The CDR3 runs from the conserved cysteine through the conserved F or W. A D gene is named only where the DNA matches it firmly. The listing skips clone size in some rows; elsewhere it reads once, few, many or a size class.

j_call clone_size v_call cdr3_length d_call cdr3_nt cdr3_aa
TRBJ2-7 NA TRBV6-5 15 TRBD1 TGTGCCAGCAGTTACGAAACAGGGGGTTCCAACGAGCAGTACTTC CASSYETGGSNEQYF
TRBJ1-4 NA TRBV19 15 NA TGTGCCAGTAGTATTCTAGGGACAACTAATGAAAAACTGTTTTTT CASSILGTTNEKLFF
TRBJ2-7 NA TRBV10-3 16 TRBD2 TGTGCCATCAGTGGTTCCGCGGGAGCTCCCTACTACGAGCAGTACTTC CAISGSAGAPYYEQYF
TRBJ2-1 NA TRBV7-9 17 NA TGTGCCAGCAGCTTAATGGGGGGGCTTAGCTCCTACAATGAGCAGTTCTTC CASSLMGGLSSYNEQFF
TRBJ2-3 NA TRBV27 15 NA TGTGCCAGCAGTTTGACGGCGGGGCTCACAGATACGCAGTATTTT CASSLTAGLTDTQYF
TRBJ2-4 NA TRBV19 16 NA TGTGCCAGTAGAACTGTTAGGGAAGGAGCCAAAAACATTCAGTACTTC CASRTVREGAKNIQYF
TRBJ1-2 NA TRBV10-3 14 TRBD1 TGTGCCATCAGTGTGGACAGGGTGCAGGGTGGCTACACCTTC CAISVDRVQGGYTF
TRBJ2-6 NA TRBV4-3 17 NA TGCGCCAGCAGCCAAGATCCCGGTTGGTCTGGGGCCAACGTCCTGACTTTC CASSQDPGWSGANVLTF
TRBJ1-1 NA TRBV5-4 13 NA TGTGCCAGCAGCTTGGCAGGGAAGATGGGAGCTTTCTTT CASSLAGKMGAFF
TRBJ1-1 NA TRBV29-1 13 TRBD1 TGCAGCGTCACACAGGGGAGCGGCACTGAAGCTTTCTTT CSVTQGSGTEAFF
TRBJ2-7 NA TRBV7-9 13 NA TGTGCCAGCAGCTTACAGAGCCTTTCCGAGCAGTACTTC CASSLQSLSEQYF
TRBJ1-1 NA TRBV19 15 NA TGTGCCAGTAGTATGCGGGGGCCCCCCTATTTTGAAGCTTTCTTT CASSMRGPPYFEAFF
TRBJ2-7 NA TRBV19 16 NA TGTGCCAGTAGCCCTCTATATGGAGAGACCGCCTACGAGCAGTACTTC CASSPLYGETAYEQYF
TRBJ1-2 NA TRBV28 15 TRBD1 TGTGCCAGCCTGGGGCTGGGGCAGGGGGCGATTGGCTACACCTTC CASLGLGQGAIGYTF
TRBJ1-5 NA TRBV14 18 TRBD1 TGTGCCAGCAGCCAAGATGAGGGGGCAGGGGGATGCAATCAGCCCCAGCATTTT CASSQDEGAGGCNQPQHF
TRBJ2-5 NA TRBV5-4 16 NA TGTGCCAGCAGCACCCGGCTAGCGCCGGCCCAAGAGACCCAGTACTTC CASSTRLAPAQETQYF
TRBJ2-3 NA TRBV9 14 NA TGTGCCAGCAGCGTAACAGGAACCACAGATACGCAGTATTTT CASSVTGTTDTQYF
TRBJ2-1 NA TRBV29-1 13 NA TGCAGCGTTGAACTTAGCTCCTACAATGAGCAGTTCTTC CSVELSSYNEQFF
TRBJ1-1 NA TRBV7-2 13 NA TGTGCCAGCAGCTTACAGGGGTGGTCTGAAGCTTTCTTT CASSLQGWSEAFF
TRBJ1-1 NA TRBV7-9 12 NA TGTGCCAGCAGCTTAGGGGTGACTGAAGCTTTCTTT CASSLGVTEAFF
TRBJ2-7 NA TRBV19 16 TRBD2 TGTGCCAGTAGTAACCGGCTAGCGGGACACTCCTACGAGCAGTACTTC CASSNRLAGHSYEQYF
TRBJ2-7 NA TRBV5-4 14 NA TGTGCCAGCAGCTCGGTGGACCGAACCTACGAGCAGTACTTC CASSSVDRTYEQYF
TRBJ2-7 NA TRBV20-1 11 NA TGCAGTGCTAGATTATTCTACGAGCAGTACTTC CSARLFYEQYF
TRBJ2-3 NA TRBV10-2 13 NA TGCGCCAGCAGTAGCGGAAGCACAGATACGCAGTATTTT CASSSGSTDTQYF
TRBJ2-7 NA TRBV7-2 17 TRBD1 TGTGCCAGCAGCACCTTCTCAGACAGGGGACGAGCCTACGAGCAGTACTTC CASSTFSDRGRAYEQYF
TRBJ2-5 NA TRBV19 15 TRBD2 TGTGCCAGTAGATTCGGCGGGAGTATACCAGAGACCCAGTACTTC CASRFGGSIPETQYF
TRBJ1-2 NA TRBV2 13 NA TGTGCCAGCAGTCGTCTGCGAAACTATGGCTACACCTTC CASSRLRNYGYTF
TRBJ1-1 NA TRBV23-1 16 NA TGCGCCAGCAGTCATCCGGGACGGGTAATGAACACTGAAGCTTTCTTT CASSHPGRVMNTEAFF
TRBJ1-5 medium-sized TRBV27 15 NA TGTGCCAGCACACTGACAGGCGATAGCAATCAGCCCCAGCATTTT CASTLTGDSNQPQHF
TRBJ2-6 NA TRBV6-4 16 NA TGTGCCAGCAGTGGCGGGACTCTCTCTGGGGCCAACGTCCTGACTTTC CASSGGTLSGANVLTF
TRBJ1-2 NA TRBV5-1 13 NA TGCGCCAGCAGCTATAGACAAGGCCAAGGCTACACCTTC CASSYRQGQGYTF
TRBJ2-7 NA TRBV27 17 TRBD2 TGTGCCAGCAGCCGGGCCGGGACTAGCGGATCCTCCTACGAGCAGTACTTC CASSRAGTSGSSYEQYF
TRBJ2-7 NA TRBV7-8 13 NA TGTGCCAGCAGCTTCAGGGGTTCCTACGAGCAGTACTTC CASSFRGSYEQYF
TRBJ2-4 NA TRBV5-8 15 NA TGTGCCAGCAGCTTGGCCCGGGGGCACAATTCCATTCAGTACTTC CASSLARGHNSIQYF
TRBJ2-5 NA TRBV7-2 15 NA TGTGCCAGCAGCTTAGGGGCCAGCGGTCAAGAGACCCAGTACTTC CASSLGASGQETQYF
TRBJ1-2 NA TRBV28 16 NA TGTGCCAGCAGTCCTCCGGGACATCCCGGAGACTATGGCTACACCTTC CASSPPGHPGDYGYTF
TRBJ2-5 NA TRBV6-5 12 TRBD2 TGTGCCAGCATCGGGGGGTCGGAGACCCAGTACTTC CASIGGSETQYF
TRBJ2-2 NA TRBV5-4 13 NA TGTGCCAGCAGCTTGGACGGTACCGGGGAGCTGTTTTTT CASSLDGTGELFF
TRBJ2-1 NA TRBV30 14 NA TGTGCCTGGAGTCCTGGAGGGGGGTTTAATGAGCAGTTCTTC CAWSPGGGFNEQFF
TRBJ1-3 NA TRBV2 15 NA TGTGCCAGCAGTGAAGGAGGGTACGGCGGAAACACCATATATTTT CASSEGGYGGNTIYF
TRBJ2-7 few TRBV10-1 15 TRBD2 TGCGCCAGCAGTCCACTAGCGGGAGCCACCTACGAGCAGTACTTC CASSPLAGATYEQYF
TRBJ2-2 NA TRBV7-2 15 NA TGTGCCAGCAGCTTCCTTAGCTTCGCCACCGGGGAGCTGTTTTTT CASSFLSFATGELFF
TRBJ1-1 NA TRBV16 11 NA TGTGCCAGCAGCTGGGACACTGAAGCTTTCTTT CASSWDTEAFF
TRBJ2-3 once TRBV2 13 NA TGTGCCAGCAGTGAAGCTGGGACAGATACGCAGTATTTT CASSEAGTDTQYF
TRBJ1-5 NA TRBV19 17 TRBD1 TGTGCCAGTAGTATAGTACAGGGGGCCGATAGCAATCAGCCCCAGCATTTT CASSIVQGADSNQPQHF
TRBJ2-1 NA TRBV29-1 13 TRBD1 TGCAGCGTTGGGACAGGGGGCTACAATGAGCAGTTCTTC CSVGTGGYNEQFF
TRBJ2-1 once TRBV5-6 14 TRBD2 TGTGCCAGCAGCTTCACTAGCGGGAGCGATGAGCAGTTCTTC CASSFTSGSDEQFF
TRBJ2-7 NA TRBV13 16 NA TGTGCCAGCAGCTTAAATGACGACTTACTATGGGGCGAGCAGTACTTC CASSLNDDLLWGEQYF
TRBJ1-1 NA TRBV13 12 NA TGTGCCAGCAGCGAGAGAGTCACTGAAGCTTTCTTT CASSERVTEAFF
TRBJ1-1 NA TRBV7-9 14 NA TGTGCCAGCAGCTTAGGGGCAGGAGTCACTGAAGCTTTCTTT CASSLGAGVTEAFF
TRBJ2-1 NA TRBV30 16 TRBD2 TGTGCCTGGAGTGGGGAACTAGCGGGGGGGTACAATGAGCAGTTCTTC CAWSGELAGGYNEQFF
TRBJ1-5 NA TRBV2 17 TRBD1 TGTGCCAGCAGTGGACGGACAGGGCCCCTTGGCAATCAGCCCCAGCATTTT CASSGRTGPLGNQPQHF
TRBJ1-2 NA TRBV27 17 NA TGTGCCAGCAGTTTATCCCCCAGGGCCCACAGGCGAGGTGGCTACACCTTC CASSLSPRAHRRGGYTF
TRBJ2-3 NA TRBV11-2 17 NA TGTGCCAGCAGCTTAGATTCTTGGGGGAATCTCACAGATACGCAGTATTTT CASSLDSWGNLTDTQYF